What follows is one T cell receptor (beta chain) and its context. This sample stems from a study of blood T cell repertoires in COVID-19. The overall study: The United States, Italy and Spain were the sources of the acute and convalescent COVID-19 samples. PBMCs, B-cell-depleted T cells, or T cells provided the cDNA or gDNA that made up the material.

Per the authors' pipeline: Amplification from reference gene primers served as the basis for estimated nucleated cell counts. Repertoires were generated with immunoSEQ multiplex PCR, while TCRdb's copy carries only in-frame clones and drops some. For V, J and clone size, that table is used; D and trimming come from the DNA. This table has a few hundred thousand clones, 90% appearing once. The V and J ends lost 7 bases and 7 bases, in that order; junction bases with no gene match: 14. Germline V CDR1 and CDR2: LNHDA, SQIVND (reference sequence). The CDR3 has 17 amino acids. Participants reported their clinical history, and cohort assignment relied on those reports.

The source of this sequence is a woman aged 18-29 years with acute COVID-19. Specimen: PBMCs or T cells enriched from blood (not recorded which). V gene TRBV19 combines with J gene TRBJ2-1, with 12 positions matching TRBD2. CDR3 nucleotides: TGTGCCAGTAAGGAGGGGCTAGCGGGAGGGCCCCCGAATGAGCAGTTCTTC. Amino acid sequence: CASKEGLAGGPPNEQFF.